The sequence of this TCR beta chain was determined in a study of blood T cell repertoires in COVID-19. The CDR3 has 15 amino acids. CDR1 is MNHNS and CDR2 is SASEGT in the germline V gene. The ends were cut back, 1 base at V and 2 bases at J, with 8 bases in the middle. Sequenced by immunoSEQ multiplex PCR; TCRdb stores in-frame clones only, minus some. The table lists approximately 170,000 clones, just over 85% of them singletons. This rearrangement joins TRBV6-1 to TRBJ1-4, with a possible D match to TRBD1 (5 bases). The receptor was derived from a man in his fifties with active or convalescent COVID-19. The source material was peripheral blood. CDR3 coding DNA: TGTGCCAGCAGTGAAGGGGGGGGGACTAATGAAAAACTGTTTTTT. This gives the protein CASSEGGGTNEKLFF.